The sequence of this TCR beta chain was determined in a study of cytomegalovirus exposure and HLA in healthy donors. Notes on the study in general: Under in vitro conditions, a few CMV-associated chains were confirmed as specific for CMV antigens. Data from an earlier analysis indicated that most TCR beta V segments were productive either about 87% or about 30% of the time.

This clone was seen just once. The antigen remains undetermined. The same CDR3 arises from other DNA sequences in this sample as well. This CDR3 contains 14 residues. V was shortened by 3 bases and J by 1 base, with 10 bases between the two germline ends. Germline CDR1 SGHAT, CDR2 FQNNGV. 60 Vbeta and 13 Jbeta primers were used in PCR. Original analysis: Later reanalysis found 80 million or so unique TCR beta chains, roughly 10 million of them shared. Libraries were prepared by immunoSEQ multiplex PCR; TCRdb keeps only in-frame clonotypes and omits some of them. V, J and clone size derive from that table, while D and trimming were established from the DNA sequence. The sample has 100,000 to 150,000 clones, over 60% seen once; the top ten hold about 3.5%.

The chain employs TRBV11-2 and TRBJ2-7, with a weak D call TRBD1 (6 bases). This receptor was identified in a man aged 25 to 40 in good health and CMV-seronegative. Input material: PBMCs. Here the CDR3 DNA reads TGTGCCAGCAGCTTCGCGGACAGTTCCTACGAGCAGTACTTC. This encodes CASSFADSSYEQYF.